A single sample is the source of the 32 T cell receptor beta chains below, sequenced in a study of T cell repertoires in cytomegalovirus infection. No antigen has been assigned to these receptors. TCRdb reanalysed the reads using MiXCR and keeps one entry per CDR3 protein. The sample has hundreds of thousands of distinct CDR3 sequences, approximately 30% seen once. The material was cultured CD8+ T cells from PBMCs, obtained from culture after CMV antigen stimulation. The receptors were gathered from a human donor in good health (CMV status not recorded). Some clones in this sample may be carry-over from other donors' samples.

The chain joins TRBV5-1 to TRBJ2-3, with 8 bases matching TRBD1. V shed 4 bases, J shed 3 bases, and the junction held 4 bases outside the gene matches. Germline V gene sequence: CDR1 SGHRS, CDR2 YFSETQ. The CDR3 sequence is 14 residues long. The CDR3 sequence is CASSTDRGTDTQYF. CDR3 DNA sequence: TGCGCCAGCAGCACCGACAGGGGAACAGATACGCAGTATTTT.

The chain recombines TRBV7-6 with TRBJ2-5; a possible D gene is TRBD2 (6 bases). Trimming stripped 10 bases from V and 5 bases from J, with 23 bases between. CDR1 and CDR2 (germline): SGHVS, FNYEAQ. The CDR3 totals 15 residues. The CDR3 coding sequence is TGTGCCAACCAACACTGGACACCGGGGGAGGAGACCCAGTACTTC. As protein: CANQHWTPGEETQYF. Drawing the rest from reference TRBV7-6 and TRBJ2-5, the complete variable domain is GAGVSQSPRYKVTKRGQDVALRCDPISGHVSLYWYRQALGQGPEFLTYFNYEAQQDKSGLPNDRFSAERPEGSISTLTIQRTEQRDSAMYRCANQHWTPGEETQYFGPGTRLLVL.

In this sample, this clonotype turned up many times. The chain recombines TRBV7-8 with TRBJ2-7, with TRBD1 matching 9 bases. The germline CDR1 and CDR2 sequences are SGHVS and FQNEAQ. The CDR3 totals 15 residues. J gave up 3 bases and V 0 bases, and 3 bases lay outside the gene matches. The CDR3 nucleotides read TGTGCCAGCAGCTTAGCGCTGGGACAGGGCTACGAGCAGTACTTC. This sequence encodes CASSLALGQGYEQYF.

The rearrangement joins TRBV4-3 to TRBJ2-5; no clear D. The CDR3 is 14 residues long. V shed 0 bases and J shed 5 bases, with 10 bases lying between them. The germline V gene encodes CDR1 LGHNA and CDR2 YSLEER. In nucleotides, the CDR3 is TGCGCCAGCAGCCAAGAGAACTATGATGAGACCCAGTACTTC. Amino acid sequence: CASSQENYDETQYF.

The chain is built from TRBV7-3 and TRBJ2-2, with a possible D match to TRBD2 (6 bases). V lost 8 bases and J 3 bases, leaving 7 bases between the germline ends. This CDR3 has 12 residues. Germline CDR1 is SGHTA and CDR2 is FQGTGA. The CDR3 loop is CASGEDTGELFF. In DNA, the CDR3 is TGTGCCAGCGGGGAGGACACCGGGGAGCTGTTTTTT.

This clonotype has only a few counts. The chain recombines TRBV6-8 with TRBJ2-1; D tentatively fits TRBD1 or TRBD2 (5 bases each). CDR1 is MNHGY, CDR2 SAAAGT, per germline. This CDR3 has 15 amino acids. Trimming stripped 3 bases from V and 3 bases from J, with 12 bases between. The CDR3 sequence is CASSYDRDHYNEQFF. DNA of the CDR3: TGTGCCAGCAGTTATGACCGGGACCACTACAATGAGCAGTTCTTC.

J is TRBJ2-3 and V is TRBV27; the D is unclear. This CDR3 is 17 amino acids long. Germline values: CDR1 MNHEY, CDR2 SMNVEV (reference sequence). The ends were cut back, 1 base at V and 0 bases at J, with 14 bases in the middle. The CDR3 bases are TGTGCCAGCAGTTTATTCCCCGGATCCGCCAGCACAGATACGCAGTATTTT. Protein: CASSLFPGSASTDTQYF.

The V gene is TRBV2, the J gene TRBJ2-7, with D possibly matching TRBD2 (6 bases). This CDR3 contains 13 residues. Germline V CDR1 and CDR2: SNHLY, FYNNEI. Trimming left V 7 bases short and J 0 bases short, with 10 bases between. The CDR3 DNA sequence: TGTGCCAGCACGGGGGATAGCTCCTACGAGCAGTACTTC. Translating gives CASTGDSSYEQYF.

V and J are TRBV12-3 or TRBV12-4 and TRBJ1-1; D is perhaps TRBD1 (5 bases). With 4 bases removed from V and 1 base from J, the gap between germline ends came to 16 bases. This CDR3 has 16 amino acids. DNA for the CDR3: TGTGCCAGCAGTTCTAGCCCGGGGGGTAAGAACACTGAAGCTTTCTTT. Residues: CASSSSPGGKNTEAFF.

In this sample, this clonotype turned up many times. This chain links TRBV7-8 with TRBJ1-2; 10 nucleotides match TRBD1. J was trimmed by 11 bases and V by 5 bases; bases with no gene match: 14. CDR3 length equals 15 residues. The V gene's germline CDR1 is SGHVS and CDR2 FQNEAQ. CDR3 nucleotide sequence: TGTGCCAGCAGCCTTCCCGGGACAGGGGTGATTGGTTACACCTTC. Its protein product is CASSLPGTGVIGYTF. The full variable domain, its missing parts supplied by reference TRBV7-8 and TRBJ1-2, is GAGVSQSPRYKVAKRGQDVALRCDPISGHVSLFWYQQALGQGPEFLTYFQNEAQLDKSGLPSDRFFAERPEGSVSTLKIQRTQQEDSAVYLCASSLPGTGVIGYTFGSGTRLTVV.

The V gene is TRBV7-4, the J gene TRBJ2-5, with D unresolved. The germline V and J ends were trimmed by 3 bases and 5 bases, with 10 bases remaining between them. Germline loops: CDR1 SGHVT, CDR2 SQSDAQ. The CDR3 has 13 amino acids. CDR3 DNA sequence: TGTGCCAGCAGCTTGGGTAATAGGGAGACCCAGTACTTC. Translation gives CASSLGNRETQYF.

V usage is TRBV2 and J usage is TRBJ1-5; a weak D match, TRBD1 (6 bases). The V and J ends lost 0 bases and 8 bases respectively, with 17 bases between them. The germline V gene encodes CDR1 SNHLY and CDR2 FYNNEI. The CDR3 sequence is 16 residues long. The DNA for the CDR3 is TGTGCCAGCAGTGAAGCGCTCATACAGGGCCCGGAGCCCCAGCATTTT. Residues: CASSEALIQGPEPQHF. The full variable domain, with the rest looked up from reference TRBV2 and TRBJ1-5, is EPEVTQTPSHQVTQMGQEVILRCVPISNHLYFYWYRQILGQKVEFLVSFYNNEISEKSEIFDDQFSVERPDGSNFTLKIRSTKLEDSAMYFCASSEALIQGPEPQHFGDGTRLSIL.

The V call is TRBV13, the J call TRBJ2-2; 9 nucleotides align to TRBD1. The CDR3 is made up of 16 amino acids. Germline V gene data show CDR1 as PRHDT and CDR2 as FYEKMQ (reference sequence). V gave up 5 bases and J gave up 3 bases; unmatched junction bases: 7. The CDR3 region has the DNA TGTGCCAGCAGCCCCTCGACAGGGGGGTACACCGGGGAGCTGTTTTTT. Translating gives CASSPSTGGYTGELFF.

This clonotype has at least ten counts. V gene TRBV6-1 combines with J gene TRBJ2-3, with TRBD1 matching over 9 bases. This CDR3 is built from 15 residues. CDR1 and CDR2 (germline): MNHNS, SASEGT. V was pared by 1 base and J by 5 bases, with 4 bases of the junction left unmatched. CDR3 region: CASSEVPGQGDTQYF. CDR3 DNA: TGTGCCAGCAGTGAAGTTCCGGGACAGGGAGATACGCAGTATTTT.

The V gene is TRBV9, the J gene TRBJ2-3, with 7 bases that match TRBD1. This CDR3 has 15 residues. Germline assignment: CDR1 SGDLS and CDR2 YYNGEE. V dropped 4 bases and J dropped 6; count of bases not matched to a gene: 11. CDR3 DNA: TGTGCCAGCAGCCCATACTACAGGGGTACTGATACGCAGTATTTT. Encoded protein: CASSPYYRGTDTQYF. The full variable domain, its missing parts supplied by reference TRBV9 and TRBJ2-3, is DSGVTQTPKHLITATGQRVTLRCSPRSGDLSVYWYQQSLDQGLQFLIQYYNGEERAKGNILERFSAQQFPDLHSELNLSSLELGDSALYFCASSPYYRGTDTQYFGPGTRLTVL.

This clonotype was counted between two and nine times. The gene calls are TRBV24-1 and TRBJ2-1; weak D call: TRBD2 (6 bases). Germline V CDR1 and CDR2: KGHDR, SFDVKD. CDR3 length equals 15 residues. Trimming pared 4 bases from V and 5 bases from J, leaving 14 bases between. CDR3 in amino acids: CATSDAAGYDNEQFF. The CDR3 bases are TGTGCCACCAGTGACGCCGCGGGGTATGACAATGAGCAGTTCTTC.

The rearrangement uses TRBV12-3 or TRBV12-4 and TRBJ2-1; D unclear. This CDR3 spans 10 amino acids. Trimming shortened V by 10 bases and J by 6 bases, and 7 bases separated the two germline ends. CDR3 DNA sequence: TGTGCCAACAAGTTCAATGAGCAGTTCTTC. This gives the protein CANKFNEQFF.

This clonotype showed up just a few times. This chain joins TRBV9 and TRBJ1-5; TRBD1 might be the D (5 bases). Germline V gene data show CDR1 as SGDLS and CDR2 as YYNGEE. This CDR3 comprises 16 residues. Trimming removed 0 bases at V and 2 bases at J, with 12 bases between. CDR3 nucleotide sequence: TGTGCCAGCAGCGTAGGAGGGGACTTGGGCAATCAGCCCCAGCATTTT. Protein: CASSVGGDLGNQPQHF. Complete variable domain (other parts from reference TRBV9 and TRBJ1-5): DSGVTQTPKHLITATGQRVTLRCSPRSGDLSVYWYQQSLDQGLQFLIQYYNGEERAKGNILERFSAQQFPDLHSELNLSSLELGDSALYFCASSVGGDLGNQPQHFGDGTRLSIL.

The chain recombines TRBV6-6 with TRBJ1-5; D is undetermined. V lost 2 bases, J lost 3 bases, and 5 bases lay in between. CDR1 and CDR2 from the germline V gene are MNHNY and SVGAGI (reference sequence). The CDR3 has 13 amino acids. In nucleotides, the CDR3 is TGTGCCAGCAGTTACAGTACCAATCAGCCCCAGCATTTT. Translated, it gives CASSYSTNQPQHF.

The sample holds a few counts of this clonotype. The chain joins TRBV28 to TRBJ2-2, with a possible D match to TRBD1 (6 bases). There are 17 residues in the CDR3. CDR1 and CDR2 from the germline V gene are MDHEN and SYDVKM. Trimming took 4 bases from V and 0 from J, leaving 15 bases between them. The CDR3 region is CASSSLFDRPNTGELFF. The CDR3, as DNA: TGTGCCAGCAGTTCCCTATTCGACAGGCCGAACACCGGGGAGCTGTTTTTT.

This clonotype was counted at least ten times. This chain connects TRBV7-9 to TRBJ2-7; D is unclear. The V end was cut by 5 bases, the J end by 5 bases, with 16 bases between. This CDR3 contains 14 residues. Germline lookup yields CDR1 SEHNR and CDR2 FQNEAQ (reference sequence). The CDR3 spells CASSPPIGVHEQYF. CDR3 coding DNA: TGTGCCAGCAGCCCACCGATTGGGGTTCACGAGCAGTACTTC.

This chain links TRBV19 with TRBJ2-1; D is unclear. Germline V gene lookup returns CDR1 LNHDA and CDR2 SQIVND (reference sequence). This CDR3 is 15 amino acids long. V shed 6 bases and J shed 2 bases, with 14 bases lying between them. The CDR3 is CASSDGFGPYNEQFF. In DNA, the CDR3 is TGTGCCAGTAGCGACGGATTTGGGCCCTACAATGAGCAGTTCTTC.

The rearrangement uses TRBV9 and TRBJ1-1; 10 positions agree with TRBD1. This CDR3 is built from 14 residues. The V segment lost 3 bases and the J segment 5 bases; nucleotides outside the gene matches: 4. Germline lookup yields CDR1 SGDLS and CDR2 YYNGEE. The chain's CDR3 is CASSAGDRGTEAFF. The DNA of the CDR3 is TGTGCCAGCAGCGCGGGGGACAGGGGTACTGAAGCTTTCTTT.

This clonotype was observed once. The chain is built from TRBV6-6 and TRBJ1-5; possibly TRBD1 for D (6 bases). The CDR3 has 12 amino acids. Trimming stripped 11 bases from V and 6 bases from J, with 14 bases between. Germline V lookup: CDR1 MNHNY, CDR2 SVGAGI (reference sequence). CDR3 sequence: CAYAGAGQPQHF. The DNA of the CDR3 is TGTGCCTACGCGGGGGCTGGTCAGCCCCAGCATTTT.

The chain couples TRBV12-3 or TRBV12-4 to TRBJ2-3; perhaps TRBD1 as D (6 bases). The V end was cut by 3 bases, the J end by 0 bases, with 28 bases between. The length of the CDR3 is 21 residues. CDR3 sequence reads: CASSFGGPRNRDTASTDTQYF. CDR3 in DNA: TGTGCCAGCAGTTTTGGGGGACCTCGAAACCGGGACACTGCTAGCACAGATACGCAGTATTTT.

Worth noting for this clonotype: A much larger clone differs from this one at a single base, so this may be a read error. The chain carries TRBV7-8 and TRBJ2-5, with TRBD2 matching over 9 bases. V was pared by 2 bases and J by 8 bases, with 9 bases of the junction left unmatched. The CDR3 covers 15 residues. CDR1 is SGHVS, CDR2 FQNEAQ, per germline. CDR3 region: CASSLNAGGLDTQYF. The CDR3 coding sequence is TGTGCCAGCAGCTTAAATGCGGGGGGGCTGGATACCCAGTACTTC.

V usage is TRBV27 and J usage is TRBJ1-1; tentatively, D is TRBD1 (6 bases). With 5 bases removed from V and 10 bases from J, the gap between germline ends came to 17 bases. The germline V gene encodes CDR1 MNHEY and CDR2 SMNVEV (reference sequence). The CDR3 consists of 13 residues. CDR3 sequence reads: CASSPWEQGGAFF. The DNA of the CDR3 is TGTGCCAGCAGTCCATGGGAACAAGGGGGAGCTTTCTTT.

This clonotype turned up a few times. The CDR3 spells CASSSRGGGVTDTQYF. The CDR3 bases are TGTGCCAGCAGTTCCCGCGGCGGGGGGGTAACAGATACGCAGTATTTT. This chain joins TRBV12-3 or TRBV12-4 and TRBJ2-3; TRBD2 aligns across 9 bases. The ends lost 4 bases at V and 3 bases at J; junction bases unmatched: 8. CDR3 length equals 16 residues.

The V gene is TRBV12-3 or TRBV12-4, the J gene TRBJ1-2; TRBD1 might be the D (5 bases). V shed 5 bases and J shed 8 bases, with 18 bases lying between them. The CDR3 loop spans 14 amino acids. CDR3 sequence reads: CASSDNPTGEGYTF. The CDR3 DNA sequence: TGTGCCAGCAGTGACAATCCGACGGGGGAGGGCTACACCTTC.

This clonotype was seen a few times. The V call is TRBV28, the J call TRBJ2-7, with D possibly being TRBD1 or TRBD2 (5 bases each). Germline V CDR1 and CDR2: MDHEN, SYDVKM. Between the trimmed V and J ends, which lost 5 bases and 4 bases, there was a span of 15 bases. The CDR3 runs 14 residues. The CDR3 DNA reads TGTGCCAGCAGTCCCCGGGGCCCAGGGTACGAGCAGTACGTC. Translation gives CASSPRGPGYEQYV.

The CDR3 reads CASSLTLGRTQETQYF. Here the CDR3 DNA reads TGTGCCAGCAGCCTCACACTAGGACGGACCCAAGAGACCCAGTACTTC. The genes are TRBV7-6 and TRBJ2-5; perhaps TRBD2 as D (5 bases). The germline V gene encodes CDR1 SGHVS and CDR2 FNYEAQ. V lost 5 bases, J lost 1 base, and 17 bases lay in between. The CDR3 loop spans 16 amino acids.

The J gene is TRBJ2-2, the V gene TRBV7-9; 8 nucleotides align to TRBD2. Germline loops: CDR1 SEHNR, CDR2 FQNEAQ (reference sequence). This CDR3 region has 18 residues. V dropped 7 bases and J dropped 3; count of bases not matched to a gene: 16. Here the CDR3 DNA reads TGTGCCAGCAATAGGCCCCTCCGAGCGGGGGCTGACACCGGGGAGCTGTTTTTT. Its protein product is CASNRPLRAGADTGELFF.